Sequencing of this TCR beta chain was carried out in a study of shared clonotypes between healthy human individuals. The overall study: The study used three CD4 naive, three CD4 memory, two CD8 naive and one CD8 memory plate per donor.

Generated by immunoSEQ multiplex PCR, the TCRdb table keeps only in-frame clones and is missing some. The sample shows roughly 570,000 clones, roughly 98% of them seen only once. Naive CD8 cells comprised CD45RO-negative, CCR7-positively selected cells, excluding terminally differentiated effector memory CD45RA+ cells. HIV-negative, healthy adults without recent acute infections or vaccinations were the donors. Germline CDR1 and CDR2: SGHDT and YYEEEE. V dropped 4 bases and J dropped 2; count of bases not matched to a gene: 7. The CDR3 runs to 17 residues. Study outcomes and limitations: Rarefaction showed sorted-subset sequencing was incomplete despite large depth.

Concerning this clone itself: Its antigen is not known.

The sequence was collected from a man aged 30-40 years in good health. The rearrangement joins TRBV5-6 to TRBJ2-5; 14 bases fit TRBD2. Sequencing was carried out using naive CD8+ T cells sorted from blood. The CDR3 spells CASSPGLAGGLQETQYF. The CDR3 DNA is TGTGCCAGCAGCCCCGGACTAGCGGGAGGACTACAAGAGACCCAGTACTTC.